These T cell receptor beta chains were read from a single sample in a study of OX40 agonist ivuxolimab in advanced cancers. The table came from immunoSEQ multiplex PCR; TCRdb's copy has only in-frame clones and leaves some out. In the table there are more than 15,000 clones, roughly 87% of which are singletons. Sequencing used CD4+ or CD8+ T cells sorted from blood, obtained in a trial of the OX40 agonist ivuxolimab. These TCRs come from an adult with an advanced solid tumor such as melanoma, head and neck, liver or kidney cancer. Each CDR3 is given with its conserved first and last residue. D genes are given only for firm matches. Clone size is given for some rows only: seen once, a few or many times, or a class if the clone is expanded.

v_gene	d_gene	j_gene	abundance	CDR3nt	CDR3aa
TRBV27	-	TRBJ2-3	-	TGTGCCAGCAGTTTTTCCCCCCCAGATACGCAGTATTTT	CASSFSPPDTQYF
TRBV19	-	TRBJ1-1	-	TGTGCCAGTAGTATGACGGGTACTGAAGCTTTCTTT	CASSMTGTEAFF
TRBV6-1	-	TRBJ2-3	-	TGTGCCAGCAGTTTAGGGGCCGCCACGGGAGATACGCAGTATTTT	CASSLGAATGDTQYF
TRBV7-7	-	TRBJ1-3	-	TGTGCCAGCAGCTCTAGCGGGGATCTTTTCTCTGGAAACACCATATATTTT	CASSSSGDLFSGNTIYF
TRBV7-6	TRBD1	TRBJ1-1	-	TGTGCCAGCAGCGCAACAGGGGCCGCCTCCTCTGAAGCTTTCTTT	CASSATGAASSEAFF
TRBV5-1	TRBD1	TRBJ1-1	-	TGCGCCAGCAGCCGGACAGGGCATGAAGCTTTCTTT	CASSRTGHEAFF
TRBV7-6	TRBD1	TRBJ1-1	-	TGTGCCAGCAGCCAAGGACAGGGGTTCGACACTGAAGCTTTCTTT	CASSQGQGFDTEAFF
TRBV5-6	-	TRBJ2-1	-	TGTGCCAGCAGCTTGACAGGGCCAGACTCCTACAATGAGCAGTTCTTC	CASSLTGPDSYNEQFF
TRBV27	-	TRBJ1-2	once	TGTGCCAGCAGGGGCGGATACTATGGCTACACCTTC	CASRGGYYGYTF
TRBV2	-	TRBJ2-3	-	TGTGCCAGCAGTGACGAGGGAACCACAGATACGCAGTATTTT	CASSDEGTTDTQYF
TRBV19	TRBD1	TRBJ2-3	-	TGTGCCAGTTGGGGCACAGGGGTCACAGATACGCAGTATTTT	CASWGTGVTDTQYF
TRBV27	-	TRBJ1-2	few	TGTGCCACACGCACCCCCTATGGCTACACCTTC	CATRTPYGYTF
TRBV19	-	TRBJ2-7	-	TGTGCCAGTCAAAACCAGGGCGCCGACTACGAGCAGTACTTC	CASQNQGADYEQYF
TRBV27	-	TRBJ2-3	few	TGTGCCAGCAGTATTCCGGGGGATACGCAGTATTTT	CASSIPGDTQYF
TRBV19	-	TRBJ2-7	-	TGTGCCAGTAGTACCCTAACAGGGAACGAGCAGTACTTC	CASSTLTGNEQYF
TRBV7-9	-	TRBJ1-2	few	TGTGCCAGCAGCTTAGGTTACGTAGGCTACACCTTC	CASSLGYVGYTF
TRBV27	TRBD1	TRBJ1-1	-	TGTGCCAGCAGGGGGACAGTGAACACTGAAGCTTTCTTT	CASRGTVNTEAFF
TRBV5-1	-	TRBJ1-1	-	TGCGCCAGCAGCTTGTACTCGAACACTGAAGCTTTCTTT	CASSLYSNTEAFF
TRBV7-9	TRBD1	TRBJ2-7	-	TGTGCCAGCAGCTTATTGGGACAGCAATACGAGCAGTACTTC	CASSLLGQQYEQYF
TRBV6-5	-	TRBJ1-4	-	TGTGCCAGCAGTTACCGGAGAACGGAGGGAAAACTGTTTTTT	CASSYRRTEGKLFF
TRBV30	-	TRBJ1-1	once	TGTGCCTGGACCGGGCCAATCGGGGGTATGAACACTGAAGCTTTCTTT	CAWTGPIGGMNTEAFF
TRBV25-1	TRBD1	TRBJ2-2	-	TGTGCCAGCAGTGATGACAGGGCGAACACCGGGGAGCTGTTTTTT	CASSDDRANTGELFF
TRBV19	-	TRBJ1-5	-	TGTGCCAGTAGTATGATCAATCAGCCCCAGCATTTT	CASSMINQPQHF
TRBV4-2	-	TRBJ1-1	once	TGTGCCAGCAGCACTCTCCGAGCCGACACTGAAGCTTTCTTT	CASSTLRADTEAFF
TRBV27	-	TRBJ2-7	once	TGTGCCAGCAGTTTGGCAGGGGGGCTCTACGAGCAGTACTTC	CASSLAGGLYEQYF
TRBV29-1	-	TRBJ2-3	-	TGCAGCGTTCCTCGTGGGGCCGAAGATACGCAGTATTTT	CSVPRGAEDTQYF
TRBV6-6	TRBD1	TRBJ2-7	-	TGTGCCAGCAGTTACAAGGGGGCGCGCGACGAGCAGTACTTC	CASSYKGARDEQYF
TRBV5-6	TRBD1	TRBJ1-2	-	TGTGCCAGCAGCTTGGCCCGGACAGGCAGTGATTATAACTATGGCTACACCTTC	CASSLARTGSDYNYGYTF
TRBV7-6	TRBD2	TRBJ2-7	-	TGTGCCAGCAGCCCACTAGCGGGGGTAGCCTACGAGCAGTACTTC	CASSPLAGVAYEQYF
TRBV2	-	TRBJ2-5	-	TGTGCCAGCAGGGACCAAACAGGGATCCAGGAGACCCAGTACTTC	CASRDQTGIQETQYF
TRBV6-1	-	TRBJ2-7	-	TGTGCCAGCAGTGACGAATTCTCCTACGAGCAGTACTTC	CASSDEFSYEQYF
TRBV5-6	TRBD1	TRBJ1-5	-	TGTGCCAGCAGTTGGTCGGGACAGCCTTATAGCAATCAGCCCCAGCATTTT	CASSWSGQPYSNQPQHF
TRBV14	TRBD1	TRBJ2-5	-	TGTGCCAGCAGCCAATTTGCAGGGGGCTTCGAGACCCAGTACTTC	CASSQFAGGFETQYF
TRBV11-2	-	TRBJ1-1	-	TGTGCCAGCAGGACTGGGGCCACTGAAGCTTTCTTT	CASRTGATEAFF
TRBV6-4	-	TRBJ2-2	medium-sized	TGTGCCAGCAGTGACTCGAGCACCGGGGAGCTGTTTTTT	CASSDSSTGELFF
TRBV9	TRBD2	TRBJ2-5	few	TGTGCCAGCAGCGGAGGAAAGCGGGGGACCCAAGAGACCCAGTACTTC	CASSGGKRGTQETQYF
TRBV21-1	-	TRBJ2-3	-	TGTGCCAGCAGCAAATGTCCAGGGCCGCTAGATACGCAGTATTTT	CASSKCPGPLDTQYF
TRBV9	-	TRBJ2-7	few	TGTGCCAGCAGCGTAGAGTGGGGGGCGAACTACGAGCAGTACTTC	CASSVEWGANYEQYF
TRBV7-9	-	TRBJ2-1	-	TGTGCCAGCAGCTCCTGGGGAGAGTACAATGAGCAGTTCTTC	CASSSWGEYNEQFF
TRBV7-6	-	TRBJ1-3	-	TGTGCCAGCAGCTTATCCCCAGGGTTCGGAAACACCATATATTTT	CASSLSPGFGNTIYF
TRBV7-9	-	TRBJ2-7	-	TGTGCCAGCAGTACACAGGGCTACGAGCAGTACTTC	CASSTQGYEQYF
TRBV10-3	-	TRBJ2-7	-	TGTGCCATCAGGTCACCGGTACTCCACTACGAGCAGTACTTC	CAIRSPVLHYEQYF
TRBV27	-	TRBJ2-7	-	TGTGCCAGCAGTTTATATCCCCCCTACGAGCAGTACTTC	CASSLYPPYEQYF
TRBV13	TRBD1	TRBJ1-2	-	TGTGCCAGCAGCTTAGGGAAGGGGGCAGATGGCTACACCTTC	CASSLGKGADGYTF
TRBV27	-	TRBJ2-7	-	TGTGCCAGCAGTCCCGTCCAGCAGTACTCCTACGAGCAGTACTTC	CASSPVQQYSYEQYF
TRBV6-5	-	TRBJ2-1	-	TGTGCCAGCAGTTACAGCCAGACCAATGAGCAGTTCTTC	CASSYSQTNEQFF
TRBV5-1	-	TRBJ2-5	few	TGCGCCAGCAGCCAGGGAGGCGAGACCCAGTACTTC	CASSQGGETQYF
TRBV27	-	TRBJ2-4	-	TGTGCCAGCAGTTTATTTTTCGGGGGCGCGCAAAACATTCAGTACTTC	CASSLFFGGAQNIQYF
TRBV7-8	TRBD2	TRBJ2-3	-	TGTGCCAGCAGCTTAGAGACTAGCGGGGGTAGCACAGATACGCAGTATTTT	CASSLETSGGSTDTQYF
TRBV12-2	-	TRBJ1-2	few	TGTGCAAGTCGCCCAAGGGTCCCAATAGGTTTGACGGACGGCTACACCTTC	CASRPRVPIGLTDGYTF
TRBV27	-	TRBJ2-5	once	TGTGCCAGCAGTTTATTCGGGGGCGCGGAGACCCAGTACTTC	CASSLFGGAETQYF
TRBV7-7	-	TRBJ1-4	-	TGTGCCAGCAGCTTACATACAGATTTATATGAAAAACTGTTTTTT	CASSLHTDLYEKLFF
TRBV7-8	TRBD2	TRBJ2-3	-	TGTGCCAGCAGCCGATATATGAGGACTAGCGGGGGGTTAAACACAGATACGCAGTATTTT	CASSRYMRTSGGLNTDTQYF